This TCR beta chain was captured by sequencing in a study of breast tumors, draining lymph nodes, adjacent tissues (dated by TCRdb to the mid-2010s). A note on the overall study: In breast cancer patients, the study compared the TCR beta repertoires of tumor, adjacent nontumor tissue and axillary lymph nodes. In human breast cancer, the study set out to evaluate how tumor, surrounding tissue and draining lymph node repertoires relate to one another and whether T cells may move between these sites.

Sequencing used an Illumina HiSeq 2000. Multiplex PCR amplification was used to generate the TCR beta chain libraries. High-throughput sequencing was used to analyze the amplified TCR beta chain products. Clones were called with MiXCR by TCRdb after fastp trimmed the public reads at Q25, and only in-frame beta chains were retained. Rows with one shared CDR3 protein collapse into an entry with the most common genes and DNA. The sample data list about 110,000 distinct CDR3 sequences, and more than 30% of these were observed just once. 5.5% to 6% of the sample is taken by the ten largest. Beyond this particular receptor, the publication reports: Tumor and nontumor tissue repertoires were found to be significantly more similar in luminal-like than in basal-like breast cancer. Tumors showed preferential V and J gene usage, and their T-cell repertoire diversity fell below that of lymph nodes yet above that of nontumor tissue. The conclusion that tumor T cells originate in lymph nodes was presented as consistent with a hypothesis rather than as directly demonstrated. The data were judged consistent with most tumor T cells deriving from the lymph node and then expanding within tumor tissue.

The axillary draining lymph nodes of breast cancer patients were the source of the lymph node samples. This clonotype was recorded many times. There is no known antigen for this receptor. No much larger clone is present one base from it, and per-base qualities are unavailable. The sequencing input was axillary lymph node tissue. The source is a female donor with breast cancer. Some clones in this sample may be carry-over from other donors' samples.

The nucleotide sequence is given as TGTGCCAGCAGCGTGGGACAATTAATTAGCACAGATACGCAGTATTTT. The resulting protein is CASSVGQLISTDTQYF. This receptor chain uses TRBV7-9 and TRBJ2-3, with TRBD1 as a weak D call on 6 bases. The CDR3 contains 16 residues, cysteine and phenylalanine counted. Only the CDR3 DNA stays, 48 bases, in frame from base 1. From a lookup of the germline V gene (reference sequence), CDR1 and CDR2 are SEHNR and FQNEAQ. Trimming removed 5 bases from V and 0 bases from J, leaving 15 bases between the germline ends.